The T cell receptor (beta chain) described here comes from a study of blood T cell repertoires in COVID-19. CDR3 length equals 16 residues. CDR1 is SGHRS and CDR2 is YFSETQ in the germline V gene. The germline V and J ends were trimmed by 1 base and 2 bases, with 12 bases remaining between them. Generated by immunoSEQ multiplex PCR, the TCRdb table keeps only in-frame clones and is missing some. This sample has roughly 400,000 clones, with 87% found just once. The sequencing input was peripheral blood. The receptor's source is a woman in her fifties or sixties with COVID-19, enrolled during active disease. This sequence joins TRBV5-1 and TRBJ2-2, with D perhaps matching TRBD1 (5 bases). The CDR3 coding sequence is TGCGCCAGCAGCTTGAGAGGCCAGGGTAACACCGGGGAGCTGTTTTTT. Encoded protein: CASSLRGQGNTGELFF.